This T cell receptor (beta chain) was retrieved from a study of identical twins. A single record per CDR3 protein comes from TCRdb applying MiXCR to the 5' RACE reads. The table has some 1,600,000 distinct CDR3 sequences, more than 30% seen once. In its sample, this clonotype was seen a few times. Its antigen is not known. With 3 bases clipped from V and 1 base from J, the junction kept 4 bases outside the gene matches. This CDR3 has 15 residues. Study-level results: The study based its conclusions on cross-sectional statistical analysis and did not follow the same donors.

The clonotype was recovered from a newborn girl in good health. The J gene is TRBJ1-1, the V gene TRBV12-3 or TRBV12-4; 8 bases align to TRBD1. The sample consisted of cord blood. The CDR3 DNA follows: TGTGCCAGCAGTTTTTGGGGGACAGGGAACACTGAAGCTTTCTTT. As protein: CASSFWGTGNTEAFF.